These 28 T cell receptor beta chains were all obtained from the same sample, sequenced in a study of post-analysis software for immune sequencing data. General study findings and limits: Patients carried several TRBV segments more frequently than controls did, and TRBV5-6, TRBV5-1 and TRBV20-1 were among them.

TCR beta libraries were prepared from cDNA with unique molecular identifiers. TCRdb fed the PCR reads into MiXCR, producing one record per CDR3 protein. Among 450,000 to 700,000 distinct CDR3 sequences listed, 40% to 50% were seen once. These receptors' targets are unknown. The sequencing input was blood. The receptors were sampled from a girl aged 10 to 17 with multiple sclerosis.

The gene calls are TRBV7-9 and TRBJ2-3; the D gene is possibly TRBD1 (5 bases). This CDR3 is 13 amino acids long. V dropped 5 bases and J dropped 4 bases, with 10 bases sitting between them. Looked up from germline, CDR1 is SEHNR and CDR2 is FQNEAQ (reference sequence). CDR3 in amino acids: CASSRAGSDTQYF. CDR3 DNA: TGTGCCAGCAGCCGAGCAGGGTCAGATACGCAGTATTTT.

The rearrangement uses TRBV7-2 and TRBJ2-7; D is unclear. The DNA end is a closer match to TRBJ2-5, so the J assignment may be wrong. This CDR3 has 13 amino acids. In germline, CDR1 is SGHTA, CDR2 FQGNSA. This chain's CDR3 is CASSPRSEETQYF. The CDR3 DNA sequence: TGTGCCAGCAGCCCCCGGTCGGAAGAGACCCAGTACTTC.

This sequence joins TRBV27 and TRBJ2-3; TRBD1 aligns across 8 bases. J was trimmed by 3 bases and V by 6 bases; bases with no gene match: 11. The CDR3 totals 16 residues. CDR1 MNHEY and CDR2 SMNVEV come from the germline V gene (reference sequence). The CDR3 sequence is CASSHDRGLVTDTQYF. CDR3 sequence (DNA): TGTGCCAGCAGCCATGACAGGGGTTTGGTTACAGATACGCAGTATTTT.

This CDR3 is CSASPRKWEQYF. The CDR3 nucleotides are TGCAGTGCTTCCCCTCGGAAGTGGGAGCAGTACTTC. The V and J genes are TRBV20-1 and TRBJ2-7; D gene unclear. Germline-derived CDR1 and CDR2 are DFQATT and SNEGSKA (reference sequence). The CDR3 consists of 12 residues. V gave up 5 bases and J gave up 7 bases, with 15 bases separating them.

This clonotype was seen more than once but under ten times. The CDR3 DNA sequence: TGTGCCAGCATTCCCCTAGCGGGAGGCCTGGGTGAGCAGTTCTTC. Translated, it gives CASIPLAGGLGEQFF. The chain has TRBV12-3 or TRBV12-4 and TRBJ2-1; 11 nucleotides align to TRBD2. The CDR3 runs to 15 residues. J gave up 9 bases and V 7 bases, and 11 bases lay outside the gene matches.

The chain links TRBV20-1 to TRBJ2-6; 8 bases match TRBD1. The J segment lost 1 base and the V segment lost 6 bases, leaving 8 bases of the junction unmatched. The CDR3 loop spans 16 amino acids. Per germline, CDR1 DFQATT and CDR2 SNEGSKA (reference sequence). The CDR3 nucleotides read TGCAGTGCCGAGGAACAGGGGGGATCTGGGGCCAACGTCCTGACTTTC. It encodes CSAEEQGGSGANVLTF.

The chain links TRBV14 to TRBJ2-1; 9 nucleotides line up with TRBD1. The ends lost 3 bases at V and 8 bases at J; junction bases unmatched: 8. Germline CDR1 is SGHDN and CDR2 is FVKESK. The CDR3 runs 15 residues. The chain's CDR3 is CASSHGPGQGYEQFF. The CDR3 coding sequence is TGTGCCAGCAGCCACGGCCCGGGACAGGGATATGAGCAGTTCTTC.

The chain recombines TRBV5-1 with TRBJ2-4, with a possible D match to TRBD2 (8 bases). Germline assignment: CDR1 SGHRS and CDR2 YFSETQ. This CDR3 comprises 14 residues. The V end was cut by 4 bases, the J end by 8 bases, with 16 bases between. CDR3 sequence (DNA): TGCGCCAGCAGCGCGGGGACAGCGGGGGACATTCAGTACTTC. This codes for CASSAGTAGDIQYF.

The chain uses TRBV7-9 and TRBJ2-1; 11 nucleotides match TRBD2. The CDR3 runs 17 residues. Trimming removed 7 bases from V and 1 base from J; junction bases left unmatched: 9. The germline gives CDR1 SEHNR, CDR2 FQNEAQ (reference sequence). The CDR3 loop reads CASTSGTSGPSYNEQFF. The CDR3 DNA follows: TGTGCCAGCACCTCCGGGACTAGCGGCCCATCCTACAATGAGCAGTTCTTC.

This chain joins TRBV12-3 or TRBV12-4 and TRBJ1-2; maybe TRBD1 (5 bases). Deletions cut 5 bases from V and 0 bases from J, with 16 bases between. This CDR3 is built from 16 residues. The CDR3 sequence: CASSQGAGEANYGYTF. CDR3 nucleotide sequence: TGTGCCAGCAGTCAGGGAGCTGGGGAAGCTAACTATGGCTACACCTTC.

This clonotype was observed a handful of times. The chain has TRBV5-1 and TRBJ1-1, with D possibly TRBD1 on 5 matching bases. V gave up 1 base and J gave up 4 bases, with 11 bases separating them. The CDR3 is 14 residues long. CDR1 and CDR2 (germline): SGHRS, YFSETQ. The CDR3 reads CASSLKGAPTEAFF. In nucleotides, the CDR3 is TGCGCCAGCAGCTTGAAAGGGGCCCCCACTGAAGCTTTCTTT.

There are a few counts of this clonotype. The rearrangement links TRBV20-1 to TRBJ2-7; 13 bases line up with TRBD2. The germline V gene encodes CDR1 DFQATT and CDR2 SNEGSKA (reference sequence). The junction had 4 bases not matched to a gene; V was cut back by 6 bases and J by 2 bases. The CDR3 spans 14 residues. CDR3 residues: CSATLAGGTYEQYF. DNA for the CDR3: TGCAGTGCCACACTAGCGGGAGGGACCTACGAGCAGTACTTC.

The chain is built from TRBV5-1 and TRBJ2-7, with TRBD1 matching 8 bases. CDR3 length: 14 residues. V gave up 2 bases and J gave up 7 bases; unmatched junction bases: 8. Germline assignment: CDR1 SGHRS and CDR2 YFSETQ. The CDR3: CASSLGDRNNEQYF. The CDR3 DNA reads TGCGCCAGCAGCTTAGGGGACAGGAACAATGAGCAGTACTTC.

The V gene is TRBV12-3 or TRBV12-4, the J gene TRBJ2-5; D is possibly TRBD1 (6 bases). CDR3 length equals 14 residues. The V end was cut by 7 bases, the J end by 4 bases, with 16 bases between. The CDR3 coding sequence is TGTGCCAGCACCTTATCGACAGGCAGAGAGACCCAGTACTTC. It codes for CASTLSTGRETQYF.

The chain uses TRBV5-1 and TRBJ2-1; no reliable D call. The CDR3 loop spans 15 amino acids. Germline CDR1 and CDR2: SGHRS and YFSETQ. Trimming took off 0 bases at V and 2 bases at J, with 9 bases between the two ends. The CDR3, as DNA: TGCGCCAGCAGCTTGGGCTCTCCCACCTACAATGAGCAGTTCTTC. Its protein is CASSLGSPTYNEQFF. Complete variable domain (other parts from reference TRBV5-1 and TRBJ2-1): KAGVTQTPRYLIKTRGQQVTLSCSPISGHRSVSWYQQTPGQGLQFLFEYFSETQRNKGNFPGRFSGRQFSNSRSEMNVSTLELGDSALYLCASSLGSPTYNEQFFGPGTRLTVL.

The chain joins TRBV12-3 or TRBV12-4 to TRBJ1-5, with D tentatively TRBD1 (6 bases). V was clipped by 7 bases and J by 6 bases, with 16 bases between them. The CDR3 loop spans 14 amino acids. DNA for the CDR3: TGTGCCAGCACCTGGGAGGGGGGGGGTCAGCCCCAGCATTTT. It encodes CASTWEGGGQPQHF.

The chain combines TRBV12-3 or TRBV12-4 with TRBJ1-2, with 7 positions matching TRBD1. The CDR3 runs 16 residues. Losses at the gene ends were 5 bases for V and 3 bases for J; bases not matched to a gene: 12. CDR3 sequence reads: CASSNRNWDSYYGYTF. CDR3 nucleotide sequence: TGTGCCAGCAGTAACCGCAACTGGGACAGCTACTATGGCTACACCTTC.

The rearrangement uses TRBV10-3 and TRBJ2-7; D is unresolved. The germline V gene encodes CDR1 ENHRY and CDR2 SYGVKD. The CDR3 has 14 amino acids. V gave up 4 bases and J gave up 2 bases, with 12 bases separating them. The CDR3 reads CAISALRKTYEQYF. CDR3 DNA: TGTGCCATCAGTGCACTCCGAAAAACCTACGAGCAGTACTTC.

The J gene is TRBJ2-4, the V gene TRBV5-1, with TRBD1 as a possible D gene (6 bases). Deletions cut 8 bases from V and 8 bases from J, with 20 bases between. Looked up from germline, CDR1 is SGHRS and CDR2 is YFSETQ. The CDR3 totals 14 residues. CDR3 sequence (DNA): TGCGCCAGTAGCCCTACCGACAGGTCTCACATTCAGTACTTC. Its translation: CASSPTDRSHIQYF.

This clonotype turned up a few times. This sequence joins TRBV12-3 or TRBV12-4 and TRBJ2-4; D not resolved. V shed 5 bases and J shed 4 bases, with 15 bases lying between them. The CDR3 runs 15 residues. DNA of the CDR3: TGTGCCAGCAGTCCCGTATACGGCAAGAAAAACATTCAGTACTTC. Its translation: CASSPVYGKKNIQYF.

The rearrangement joins TRBV10-3 to TRBJ2-7, with 8 bases fitting TRBD2. Trimming took 4 bases from V and 2 from J; bases not matched to a gene: 7. Germline CDR1 and CDR2: ENHRY and SYGVKD. The CDR3 contains 15 residues. CDR3 bases: TGTGCCATCAGTGCGGCGGGCGGGAGGACCTACGAGCAGTACTTC. This gives the protein CAISAAGGRTYEQYF.

V and J are TRBV29-1 and TRBJ2-3; D is perhaps TRBD1 or TRBD2 (5 bases each). This CDR3 is 11 amino acids long. V was pared by 5 bases and J by 5 bases, with 8 bases between. CDR1 and CDR2 (germline): SQVTM, ANQGSEA. The CDR3 loop reads CSVHGGDTQYF. The CDR3 nucleotides read TGCAGCGTTCATGGGGGAGATACGCAGTATTTT.

This clonotype was counted only a few times. The chain links TRBV6-5 to TRBJ1-6; TRBD1 matches at 8 bases. Unmatched junction bases numbered 8, after V lost 6 bases and J lost 7 bases. The CDR3 consists of 15 residues. Germline lookup yields CDR1 MNHEY and CDR2 SVGAGI. DNA for the CDR3: TGTGCCAGCAGATTCCAGGGGGCGCGGAATTCACCCCTCCACTTT. This translates into CASRFQGARNSPLHF.

This clonotype was seen more than once but under ten times. This chain uses TRBV27 with TRBJ2-3, with unresolved D. The CDR3 is 14 residues long. The V gene lost 4 bases and the J gene lost 5 bases, with 13 bases spanning the gap. Germline V gene data show CDR1 as MNHEY and CDR2 as SMNVEV (reference sequence). CDR3 sequence (DNA): TGTGCCAGCAGTTCGACCCGCAGGTTAGATACGCAGTATTTT. This encodes CASSSTRRLDTQYF.

Note on this clonotype: A junction boundary mismatches the germline segment, possibly from a read error. CDR3 in DNA: TGTGCCAGCACCCGGAAGGGACGACAGTCCTACGAGCAGTACTTT. Translating it yields CASTRKGRQSYEQYF. This chain uses TRBV11-2 with TRBJ2-7, with D possibly called TRBD1 or TRBD2 (5 bases each). Germline lookup yields CDR1 SGHAT and CDR2 FQNNGV. The CDR3 has 15 residues.

For the CDR3, the DNA is TGCGCCAGCAGCTTGCCCACAGAGACCCAGTACTTC. This gives the protein CASSLPTETQYF. The chain has TRBV5-1 and TRBJ2-5; the D is unclear. V gave up 1 base and J gave up 4 bases, with 5 bases separating them. The CDR3 is 12 amino acids. Per the germline V gene, CDR1 is SGHRS and CDR2 is YFSETQ. Together with reference TRBV5-1 and TRBJ2-5, the CDR3 gives the full variable domain: KAGVTQTPRYLIKTRGQQVTLSCSPISGHRSVSWYQQTPGQGLQFLFEYFSETQRNKGNFPGRFSGRQFSNSRSEMNVSTLELGDSALYLCASSLPTETQYFGPGTRLLVL.

The genes are TRBV9 and TRBJ2-5; D unresolved. From germline, CDR1 is SGDLS and CDR2 YYNGEE. V gave up 3 bases and J gave up 8 bases, with 20 bases separating them. The CDR3 spans 15 residues. CDR3 DNA sequence: TGTGCCAGCAGCGCCACCCCTCGTGCCGGTGGTACCCAGTACTTC. This encodes CASSATPRAGGTQYF.

This clonotype was detected only a few times. This chain uses TRBV5-1 with TRBJ1-1, with 10 bases that match TRBD1. Germline assignment: CDR1 SGHRS and CDR2 YFSETQ. After removal of 4 bases from V and 1 base from J, the junction contained 4 bases not matched to a gene. The CDR3 runs to 15 residues. The CDR3 nucleotides read TGCGCCAGCAGCCCGGGACAGGGGAAGAACACTGAAGCTTTCTTT. Its protein is CASSPGQGKNTEAFF. Combining the CDR3 with reference TRBV5-1 and TRBJ1-1 gives the whole variable domain KAGVTQTPRYLIKTRGQQVTLSCSPISGHRSVSWYQQTPGQGLQFLFEYFSETQRNKGNFPGRFSGRQFSNSRSEMNVSTLELGDSALYLCASSPGQGKNTEAFFGQGTRLTVV.